Included here is one TCR beta chain sequence, with context. What it binds is unknown. Only in-frame clones appear in the TCRdb table, and some are missing; sequencing was by immunoSEQ multiplex PCR. This table holds some 80,000 clones, 80% to 90% found once. These data belong to a study of T cell responses to AZD1222 COVID-19 vaccine. Study-wide findings and caveats: Per reports, nearly half of all spike-specific TCRs target regions that are unmutated in variants. The donor cohort was predominantly white British with a female majority, and clonal diversity may have been underestimated.

V lost 2 bases to trimming and J lost 4 bases; unmatched junction nucleotides: 6. Germline CDR1 SGHKS, CDR2 YYEKEE (reference sequence). This CDR3 is built from 15 residues. The sequencing here drew on peripheral blood, taken on day 0 of AZD1222 vaccination. The chain recombines TRBV5-5 with TRBJ2-3, with 8 nucleotides matching TRBD1. This sequence was found in an adult in good health. This CDR3 reads CASSFSQGAADTQYF. The DNA for the CDR3 is TGTGCCAGCAGCTTTTCTCAGGGGGCCGCAGATACGCAGTATTTT. Looking up the rest from reference TRBV5-5 and TRBJ2-3 gives the full variable domain: DAGVTQSPTHLIKTRGQQVTLRCSPISGHKSVSWYQQVLGQGPQFIFQYYEKEERGRGNFPDRFSARQFPNYSSELNVNALLLGDSALYLCASSFSQGAADTQYFGPGTRLTVL.